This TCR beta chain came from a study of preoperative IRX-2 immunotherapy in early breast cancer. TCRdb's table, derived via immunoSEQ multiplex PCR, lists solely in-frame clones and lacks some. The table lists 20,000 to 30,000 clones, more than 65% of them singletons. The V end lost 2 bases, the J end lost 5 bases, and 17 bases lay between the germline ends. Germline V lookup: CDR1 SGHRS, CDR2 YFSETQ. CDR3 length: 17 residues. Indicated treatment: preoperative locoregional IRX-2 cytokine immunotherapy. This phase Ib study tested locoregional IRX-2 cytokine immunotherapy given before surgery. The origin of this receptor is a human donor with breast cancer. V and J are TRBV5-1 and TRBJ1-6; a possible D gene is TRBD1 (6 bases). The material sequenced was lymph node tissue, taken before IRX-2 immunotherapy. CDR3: CASSLNDGGGDNSPLHF. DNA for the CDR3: TGCGCCAGCAGCTTAAACGATGGGGGCGGCGATAATTCACCCCTCCACTTT.